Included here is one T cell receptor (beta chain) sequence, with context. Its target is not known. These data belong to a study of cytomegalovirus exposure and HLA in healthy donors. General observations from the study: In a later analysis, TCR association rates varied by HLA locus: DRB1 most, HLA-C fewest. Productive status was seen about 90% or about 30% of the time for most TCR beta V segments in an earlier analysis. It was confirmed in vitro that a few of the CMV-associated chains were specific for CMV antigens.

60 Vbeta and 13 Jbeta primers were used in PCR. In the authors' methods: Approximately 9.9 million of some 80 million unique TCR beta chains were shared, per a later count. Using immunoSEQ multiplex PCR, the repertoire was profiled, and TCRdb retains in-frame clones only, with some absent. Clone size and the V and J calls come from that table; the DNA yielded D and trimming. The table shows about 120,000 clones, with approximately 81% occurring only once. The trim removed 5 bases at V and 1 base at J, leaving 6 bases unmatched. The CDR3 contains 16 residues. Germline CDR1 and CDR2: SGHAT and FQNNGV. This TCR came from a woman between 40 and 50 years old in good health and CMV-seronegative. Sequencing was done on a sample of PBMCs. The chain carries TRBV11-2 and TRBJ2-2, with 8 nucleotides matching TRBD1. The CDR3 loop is CASSTRTGLNTGELFF. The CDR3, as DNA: TGTGCCAGCAGCACCAGGACAGGGCTGAACACCGGGGAGCTGTTTTTT.